The sequence of this T cell receptor (beta chain) was determined in a study of shared clonotypes between healthy human individuals. Produced via immunoSEQ multiplex PCR; TCRdb's table is partial and in-frame only. The data contain about 2.4 million clones, 80% to 95% of them singletons. CDR3 length: 13 residues. The V gene's germline CDR1 is MNHEY and CDR2 SMNVEV (reference sequence). V dropped 8 bases and J dropped 3 bases, with 13 bases sitting between them. What was sequenced was naive CD4+ T cells from PBMCs. Specified subset: CD45RA+ positively selected. The TCR comes from a man in his late teens or twenties in good health. Some clones in this sample may be carry-over from other donors' samples. This chain uses TRBV27 with TRBJ1-2; no clear D gene. DNA of the CDR3: TGTGCCAGCGGAACCAATAACGACTATGGCTACACCTTC. Translating gives CASGTNNDYGYTF.